This entry lists 29 T cell receptor beta chains sequenced from one sample in a study of blood T cell repertoires in COVID-19. The protocol was immunoSEQ multiplex PCR, while the TCRdb copy is restricted to in-frame clones and leaves out a portion. The sample lists about 210,000 clones, over 75% occurring once. Sequenced sample: PBMCs or T cells enriched from blood (not recorded which). The source is a man aged 35-49 years who had recovered from COVID-19.

The chain couples TRBV4-2 to TRBJ1-1; 8 positions match TRBD1. This CDR3 region has 15 residues. The V gene's germline CDR1 is LGHNA and CDR2 YNFKEQ. J gave up 4 bases and V 2 bases, and 6 bases lay outside the gene matches. CDR3 loop: CASSQTPDRGTEAFF. The CDR3, as DNA: TGTGCCAGCAGCCAAACTCCCGACAGGGGCACTGAAGCTTTCTTT.

V is TRBV19 and J is TRBJ2-4, with D tentatively TRBD1 (5 bases). The CDR3 length is 17 residues. Germline loops: CDR1 LNHDA, CDR2 SQIVND (reference sequence). Trimming took 7 bases from V and 0 from J, leaving 19 bases between them. The CDR3 DNA reads as TGTGCCAGTAAAGGTTCGTGGGGCGAGCTAGCCAAAAACATTCAGTACTTC. Its translation: CASKGSWGELAKNIQYF.

The chain employs TRBV9 and TRBJ2-1; 10 nucleotides match TRBD2. The germline V gene has CDR1 SGDLS and CDR2 YYNGEE. The CDR3 is made up of 15 amino acids. J lost 2 bases, V lost 1 base, and 0 bases had no gene match. In DNA, the CDR3 is TGTGCCAGCAGCGTAACTAGCGGGGCCTACAATGAGCAGTTCTTC. As protein: CASSVTSGAYNEQFF.

J is TRBJ2-1 and V is TRBV27, with 10 bases identical to TRBD1. J was trimmed by 0 bases and V by 4 bases; bases with no gene match: 3. Germline V lookup: CDR1 MNHEY, CDR2 SMNVEV (reference sequence). This CDR3 comprises 16 residues. This CDR3 reads CASSSWTGGSYNEQFF. The CDR3, as DNA: TGTGCCAGCAGTTCGTGGACAGGGGGCTCCTACAATGAGCAGTTCTTC.

The chain joins TRBV2 to TRBJ2-7; 8 bases are shared with TRBD2. V was pared by 6 bases and J by 2 bases, with 6 bases of the junction left unmatched. There are 14 residues in the CDR3. CDR1 and CDR2 from the germline V gene are SNHLY and FYNNEI. Written as DNA, the CDR3 is TGTGCCAGCAGAACTAGCGGAGGAGCCTACGAGCAGTACTTC. It is translated as CASRTSGGAYEQYF.

The genes are TRBV5-1 and TRBJ2-7; weak D call: TRBD1 (6 bases). The germline CDR1 and CDR2 sequences are SGHRS and YFSETQ. The CDR3 has 15 amino acids. Trimming took 1 base from V and 2 from J, leaving 13 bases between them. CDR3 protein: CASSLNLGQAYEQYF. The CDR3 region has the DNA TGCGCCAGCAGCTTGAATTTGGGACAAGCCTACGAGCAGTACTTC.

This clone was observed a few times. The rearrangement links TRBV6-2 or TRBV6-3 to TRBJ2-1, with 11 bases fitting TRBD2. Germline V gives CDR1 MNHEY, CDR2 SVGEGT. The V and J ends lost 5 bases and 3 bases, in that order; junction bases with no gene match: 3. This CDR3 spans 15 amino acids. The CDR3 sequence is CASSRLAGNYNEQFF. In DNA form, the CDR3 reads TGTGCCAGCAGTAGACTAGCGGGAAACTACAATGAGCAGTTCTTC.

The chain links TRBV12-3 or TRBV12-4 to TRBJ1-5; D possibly corresponds to TRBD1 (5 bases). The CDR3 has 13 residues. V gave up 8 bases and J gave up 6 bases, with 14 bases separating them. CDR3 sequence reads: CASQGGLGQPQHF. DNA for the CDR3: TGTGCCAGCCAGGGAGGGTTGGGTCAGCCCCAGCATTTT.

This clone was counted a single time. The chain recombines TRBV6-6 with TRBJ2-2, with TRBD2 identical over 8 bases. The ends lost 8 bases at V and 0 bases at J; junction bases unmatched: 2. The CDR3 has 14 amino acids. Germline CDR1 is MNHNY and CDR2 is SVGAGI (reference sequence). CDR3 sequence (DNA): TGTGCCAGCGTTAGCGGGGCGAACACCGGGGAGCTGTTTTTT. Translating gives CASVSGANTGELFF.

The genes are TRBV7-9 and TRBJ2-6, with D uncertain. The V end lost 6 bases, the J end lost 1 base, and 10 bases lay between the germline ends. This CDR3 region has 15 residues. Germline values: CDR1 SEHNR, CDR2 FQNEAQ (reference sequence). CDR3 sequence (DNA): TGTGCCAGCAGTTCCGTCGAGTCTGGGGCCAACGTCCTGACTTTC. Amino acids: CASSSVESGANVLTF.

The chain is built from TRBV5-1 and TRBJ2-3; 11 bases are shared with TRBD2. Germline loops: CDR1 SGHRS, CDR2 YFSETQ. Trimming took 1 base from V and 2 from J; bases not matched to a gene: 3. The CDR3 consists of 16 residues. The CDR3 here is CASSLSLAGVTDTQYF. CDR3 nucleotide sequence: TGCGCCAGCAGCTTGTCACTAGCGGGGGTCACAGATACGCAGTATTTT.

This clone was detected only a few times. The genes are TRBV11-2 and TRBJ1-2; 8 bases match TRBD1. This CDR3 is 16 amino acids long. V lost 0 bases, J lost 4 bases, and 7 bases stayed unmatched. The germline V gene has CDR1 SGHAT and CDR2 FQNNGV. CDR3 nucleotides: TGTGCCAGCAGCTTAGATCAGGGGGCTGGACGCTATGGCTACACCTTC. As protein: CASSLDQGAGRYGYTF.

This clone came up once. This chain uses TRBV2 with TRBJ1-6, with 9 bases that match TRBD1. The CDR3 contains 17 residues. Germline CDR1 reads SNHLY; CDR2 reads FYNNEI. V gave up 6 bases and J gave up 11 bases; unmatched junction bases: 17. In DNA form, the CDR3 reads TGTGCCAGCAGGGGACAGGGACGGGGGGTCATTTGGGCACCCCTCCACTTT. Protein: CASRGQGRGVIWAPLHF. The full variable domain, rest sourced from reference TRBV2 and TRBJ1-6, is EPEVTQTPSHQVTQMGQEVILRCVPISNHLYFYWYRQILGQKVEFLVSFYNNEISEKSEIFDDQFSVERPDGSNFTLKIRSTKLEDSAMYFCASRGQGRGVIWAPLHFGNGTRLTVT.

V gene TRBV7-9 combines with J gene TRBJ2-7; 8 bases match TRBD1. J gave up 7 bases and V 5 bases, and 13 bases lay outside the gene matches. The CDR3 totals 15 residues. The germline CDR1 and CDR2 sequences are SEHNR and FQNEAQ (reference sequence). For the CDR3, the DNA is TGTGCCAGCAGCGCCCTCAGTGACAGGGGAAGGGAGCAGTACTTC. This encodes CASSALSDRGREQYF.

This clone was picked up one time. The J gene is TRBJ1-1, the V gene TRBV5-5; weak D call: TRBD1 (5 bases). This CDR3 is 12 amino acids long. Trimming cost V 6 bases and J 1 base, with 7 bases left between them. Looked up from germline, CDR1 is SGHKS and CDR2 is YYEKEE (reference sequence). The CDR3: CASTQGNTEAFF. In DNA, the CDR3 is TGTGCCAGCACCCAGGGGAACACTGAAGCTTTCTTT.

The chain has TRBV6-5 and TRBJ2-7; 8 bases are a match to TRBD2. The germline V gene encodes CDR1 MNHEY and CDR2 SVGAGI. V lost 4 bases to trimming and J lost 5 bases; unmatched junction nucleotides: 7. The CDR3 is 14 amino acids. Here the CDR3 reads CASSFDGRGNEQYF. The CDR3, as DNA: TGTGCCAGCAGTTTCGACGGGAGGGGAAACGAGCAGTACTTC.

The sample holds a few counts of this clone. The V and J genes are TRBV9 and TRBJ2-3; TRBD2 matches at 14 bases. The germline V gene encodes CDR1 SGDLS and CDR2 YYNGEE. The CDR3 length is 17 residues. After removal of 3 bases from V and 2 bases from J, the junction contained 5 bases not matched to a gene. CDR3 in amino acids: CASSGGLAGAPTDTQYF. CDR3 DNA sequence: TGTGCCAGCAGCGGGGGACTAGCGGGGGCCCCCACAGATACGCAGTATTTT.

The J gene is TRBJ1-2, the V gene TRBV9; D is ambiguous. This CDR3 comprises 14 residues. Germline-derived CDR1 and CDR2 are SGDLS and YYNGEE. V gave up 0 bases and J gave up 8 bases, with 14 bases separating them. The CDR3, as DNA: TGTGCCAGCAGCGTAGATGGCAGGTCGGGGGGCTACACCTTC. Its protein is CASSVDGRSGGYTF.

The chain recombines TRBV5-1 with TRBJ1-3; 11 positions match TRBD1. The CDR3 totals 16 residues. V shed 3 bases and J 4 bases; nucleotides not matched to a gene: 6. Germline V gene sequence: CDR1 SGHRS, CDR2 YFSETQ. CDR3 nucleotide sequence: TGCGCCAGCAGCTCGGGACAGGGGGAAAGGGGAAACACCATATATTTT. Protein sequence: CASSSGQGERGNTIYF.

This chain links TRBV3-1 (or the pseudogene TRBV3-2) with TRBJ1-1; tentatively, D is TRBD1 (5 bases). The V end was cut by 4 bases, the J end by 4 bases, with 13 bases between. This CDR3 contains 14 residues. The germline V gene has CDR1 LGHDT and CDR2 YNNKEL (reference sequence). This CDR3 reads CASSPQWGGTEAFF. The CDR3 region has the DNA TGTGCCAGCAGCCCCCAGTGGGGGGGCACTGAAGCTTTCTTT.

This chain links TRBV7-9 with TRBJ1-2; D perhaps matches TRBD1 (5 bases). CDR3 size: 15 residues. Trimming removed 2 bases at V and 2 bases at J, with 12 bases between. Germline CDR1 is SEHNR and CDR2 is FQNEAQ (reference sequence). The CDR3 bases are TGTGCCAGCAGCTTATCTGGGGCCTTGAACTATGGCTACACCTTC. Encoded protein: CASSLSGALNYGYTF.

The chain links TRBV18 to TRBJ1-5; TRBD1 is a possible D gene (6 bases). The length of the CDR3 is 15 residues. Trimming pared 0 bases from V and 3 bases from J, leaving 9 bases between. From germline, CDR1 is KGHSH and CDR2 LQKENI. In nucleotides, the CDR3 is TGTGCCAGCTCACCACCTGGACAGCACAATCAGCCCCAGCATTTT. It translates to CASSPPGQHNQPQHF.

This clone was observed a single time. The chain couples TRBV7-2 to TRBJ2-3; 12 bases line up with TRBD2. In germline, CDR1 is SGHTA, CDR2 FQGNSA. Losses at the gene ends were 2 bases for V and 8 bases for J; bases not matched to a gene: 5. CDR3 length equals 15 residues. The CDR3 here is CASSLRLAGEGTQYF. DNA of the CDR3: TGTGCCAGCAGCTTACGACTAGCGGGAGAGGGTACGCAGTATTTT.

V gene TRBV7-9 combines with J gene TRBJ2-5; 11 bases are shared with TRBD1. With V trimmed by 5 bases and J by 4 bases, 3 bases remained unmatched. The CDR3 runs to 14 residues. CDR1 is SEHNR and CDR2 is FQNEAQ in the germline V gene (reference sequence). In DNA, the CDR3 is TGTGCCAGCAGCACGGGACAGGGGGTAGAGACCCAGTACTTC. Its translation is CASSTGQGVETQYF.

V and J are TRBV7-3 and TRBJ1-1; TRBD1 matches at 10 bases. The germline V gene encodes CDR1 SGHTA and CDR2 FQGTGA. V was pared by 5 bases and J by 4 bases, with 7 bases of the junction left unmatched. This CDR3 has 15 amino acids. The CDR3 DNA is TGTGCCAGCAGCCATTCGGACAGGGGGTTCACTGAAGCTTTCTTT. Translation: CASSHSDRGFTEAFF.

This clone showed up just once. V and J are TRBV10-3 and TRBJ2-1, with D maybe TRBD2 (6 bases). Trimming pared 0 bases from V and 9 bases from J, leaving 9 bases between. CDR3 length: 13 residues. The V gene's germline CDR1 is ENHRY and CDR2 SYGVKD. The CDR3 loop is CAISESRRGEQFF. The CDR3 DNA is TGTGCCATCAGTGAGTCCCGGAGGGGTGAGCAGTTCTTC.

The gene calls are TRBV11-2 and TRBJ2-1; maybe TRBD2 (5 bases). V gave up 8 bases and J gave up 2 bases, with 13 bases separating them. The CDR3 contains 14 residues. The germline V gene has CDR1 SGHAT and CDR2 FQNNGV. The CDR3 nucleotides are TGTGCCAGCCAACTGGCGGGTACCTACAATGAGCAGTTCTTC. This sequence encodes CASQLAGTYNEQFF.

The V and J genes are TRBV28 and TRBJ2-3; perhaps TRBD2 as D (5 bases). Germline V gene data show CDR1 as MDHEN and CDR2 as SYDVKM. This CDR3 contains 16 residues. V was shortened by 6 bases and J by 2 bases, with 18 bases between the two germline ends. In DNA form, the CDR3 reads TGTGCCAGCAGCTCGATGAATGGCGGGTACACAGATACGCAGTATTTT. It encodes CASSSMNGGYTDTQYF.

This clone is labeled as medium-sized. The gene calls are TRBV6-5 and TRBJ1-3; 8 bases are shared with TRBD1. Trimming at V came to 6 bases and at J to 1 base, leaving 5 bases not matched to a gene. The CDR3 has 15 residues. From germline, CDR1 is MNHEY and CDR2 SVGAGI. The CDR3 region is CASSLDRGSGNTIYF. CDR3 DNA sequence: TGTGCCAGCAGCCTTGACAGGGGATCTGGAAACACCATATATTTT.